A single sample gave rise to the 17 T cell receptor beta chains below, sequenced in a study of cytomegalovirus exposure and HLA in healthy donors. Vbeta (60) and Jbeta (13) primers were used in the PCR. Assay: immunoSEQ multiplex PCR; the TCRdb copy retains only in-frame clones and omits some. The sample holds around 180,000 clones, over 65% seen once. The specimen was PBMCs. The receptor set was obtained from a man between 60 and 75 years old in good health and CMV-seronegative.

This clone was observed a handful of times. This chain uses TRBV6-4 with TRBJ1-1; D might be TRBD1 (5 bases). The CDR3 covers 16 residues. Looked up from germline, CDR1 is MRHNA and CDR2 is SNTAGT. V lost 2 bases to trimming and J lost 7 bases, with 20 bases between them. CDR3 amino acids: CASSDTLGRGKGEAFF. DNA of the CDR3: TGTGCCAGCAGTGACACCTTAGGACGGGGGAAGGGTGAAGCTTTCTTT.

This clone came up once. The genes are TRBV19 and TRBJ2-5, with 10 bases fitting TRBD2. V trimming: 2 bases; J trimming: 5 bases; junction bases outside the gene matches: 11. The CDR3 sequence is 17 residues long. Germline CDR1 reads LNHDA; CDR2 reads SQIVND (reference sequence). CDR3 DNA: TGTGCCAGTAGTATACGTTTCCAGCGGGAGGGGAGGGAGACCCAGTACTTC. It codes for CASSIRFQREGRETQYF.

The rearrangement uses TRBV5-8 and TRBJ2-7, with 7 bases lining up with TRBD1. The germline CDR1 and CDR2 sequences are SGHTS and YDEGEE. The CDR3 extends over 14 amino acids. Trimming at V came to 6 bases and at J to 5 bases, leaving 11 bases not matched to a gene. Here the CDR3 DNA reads TGTGCCAGCAACGTGAACAGGGGTGGGAACGAGCAGTACTTC. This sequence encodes CASNVNRGGNEQYF.

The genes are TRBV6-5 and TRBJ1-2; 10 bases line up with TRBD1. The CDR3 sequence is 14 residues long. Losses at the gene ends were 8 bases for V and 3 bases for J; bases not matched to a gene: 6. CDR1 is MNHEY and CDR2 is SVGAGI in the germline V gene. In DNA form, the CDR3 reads TGTGCCAGCCGGAGGGACAGGGGAGACTATGGCTACACCTTC. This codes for CASRRDRGDYGYTF.

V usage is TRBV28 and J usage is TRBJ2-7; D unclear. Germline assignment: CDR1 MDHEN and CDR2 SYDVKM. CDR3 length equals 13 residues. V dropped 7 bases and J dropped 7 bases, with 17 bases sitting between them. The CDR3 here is CASTSVGPEEQYF. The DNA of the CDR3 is TGTGCCAGCACCTCAGTGGGCCCAGAAGAGCAGTACTTC.

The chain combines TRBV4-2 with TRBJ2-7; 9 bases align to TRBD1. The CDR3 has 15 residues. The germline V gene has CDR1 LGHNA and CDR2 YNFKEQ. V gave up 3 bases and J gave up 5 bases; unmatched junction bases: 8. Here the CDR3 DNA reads TGTGCCAGCAGCCAGCACCCCGGACAGGGGAACGAGCAGTACTTC. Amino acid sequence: CASSQHPGQGNEQYF.

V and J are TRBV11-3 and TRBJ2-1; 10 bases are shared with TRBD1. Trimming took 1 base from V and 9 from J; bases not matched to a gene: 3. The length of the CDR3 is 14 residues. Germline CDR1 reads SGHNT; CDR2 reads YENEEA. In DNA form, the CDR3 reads TGTGCCAGCAGCTTAGCGACAGGGGGCAGTGAGCAGTTCTTC. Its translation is CASSLATGGSEQFF.

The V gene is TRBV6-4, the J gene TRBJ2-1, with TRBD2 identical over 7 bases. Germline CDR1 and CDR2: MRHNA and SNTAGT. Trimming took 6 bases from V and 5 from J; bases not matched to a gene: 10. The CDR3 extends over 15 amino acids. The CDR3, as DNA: TGTGCCAGCAGGGTTACTAGCGTCCCCAACAATGAGCAGTTCTTC. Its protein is CASRVTSVPNNEQFF.

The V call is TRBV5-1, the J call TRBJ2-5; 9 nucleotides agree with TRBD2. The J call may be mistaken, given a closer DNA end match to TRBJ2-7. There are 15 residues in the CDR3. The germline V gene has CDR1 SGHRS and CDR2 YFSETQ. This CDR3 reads CASSLGTSASYEQYF. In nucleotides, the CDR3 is TGCGCCAGCAGCTTGGGGACTAGCGCCTCCTACGAGCAGTACTTC.

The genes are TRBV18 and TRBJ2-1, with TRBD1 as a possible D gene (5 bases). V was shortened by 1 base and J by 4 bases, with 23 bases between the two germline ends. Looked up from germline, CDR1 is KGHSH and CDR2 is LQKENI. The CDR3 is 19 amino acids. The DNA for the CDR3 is TGTGCCAGCTCACCACGGCCAGGGATAAACCCTCGAACGTACAATGAGCAGTTCTTC. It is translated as CASSPRPGINPRTYNEQFF.

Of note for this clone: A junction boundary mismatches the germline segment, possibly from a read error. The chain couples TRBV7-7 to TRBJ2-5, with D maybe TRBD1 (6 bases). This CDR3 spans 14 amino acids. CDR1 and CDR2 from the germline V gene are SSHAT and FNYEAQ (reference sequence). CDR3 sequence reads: CASSFTGFQETQYF. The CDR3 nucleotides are TGTGCTAGCAGCTTTACAGGGTTCCAAGAGACCCAGTACTTC.

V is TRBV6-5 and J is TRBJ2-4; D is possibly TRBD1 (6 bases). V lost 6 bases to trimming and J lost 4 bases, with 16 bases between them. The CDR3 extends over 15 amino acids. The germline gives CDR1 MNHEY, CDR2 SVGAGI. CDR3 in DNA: TGTGCCAGCAGGGTACCGGGACACGAAAAAAACATTCAGTACTTC. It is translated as CASRVPGHEKNIQYF.

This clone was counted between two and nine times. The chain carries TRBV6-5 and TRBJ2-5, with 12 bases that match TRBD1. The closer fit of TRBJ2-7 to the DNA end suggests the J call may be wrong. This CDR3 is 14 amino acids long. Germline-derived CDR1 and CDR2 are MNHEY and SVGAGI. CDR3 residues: CASSRDRGLSEQYF. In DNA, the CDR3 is TGTGCCAGCAGCCGGGACAGGGGGCTATCCGAGCAGTACTTC.

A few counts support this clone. Written as DNA, the CDR3 is TGTGCCAGCAGCTTAGCGCTTACTAGCGGGAGTAACGAGCAGTACTTC. Its protein product is CASSLALTSGSNEQYF. V gene TRBV7-2 combines with J gene TRBJ2-7; 11 bases are a match to TRBD2. There are 16 residues in the CDR3. V lost 0 bases to trimming and J lost 5 bases; unmatched junction nucleotides: 6. CDR1 and CDR2 from the germline V gene are SGHTA and FQGNSA.

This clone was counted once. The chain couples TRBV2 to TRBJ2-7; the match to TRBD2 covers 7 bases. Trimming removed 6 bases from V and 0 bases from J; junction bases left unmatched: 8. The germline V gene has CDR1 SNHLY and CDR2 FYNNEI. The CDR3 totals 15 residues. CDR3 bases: TGTGCCAGCAGGGTAGCGGGCGAGAGCTCCTACGAGCAGTACTTC. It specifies CASRVAGESSYEQYF.

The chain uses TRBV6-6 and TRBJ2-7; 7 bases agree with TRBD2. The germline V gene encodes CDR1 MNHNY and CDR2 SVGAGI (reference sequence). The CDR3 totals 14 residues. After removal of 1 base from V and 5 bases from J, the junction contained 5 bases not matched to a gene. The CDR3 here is CASSYFWGGDEQYF. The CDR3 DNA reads TGTGCCAGCAGTTACTTTTGGGGGGGGGACGAGCAGTACTTC.

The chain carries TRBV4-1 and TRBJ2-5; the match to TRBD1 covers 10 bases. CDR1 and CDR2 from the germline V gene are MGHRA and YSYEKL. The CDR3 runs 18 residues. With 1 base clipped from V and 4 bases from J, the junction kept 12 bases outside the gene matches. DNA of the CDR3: TGCGCCAGCAGCCAAGGACAGGGGGCTAGCGGTTGGGCAGAGACCCAGTACTTC. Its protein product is CASSQGQGASGWAETQYF.